The rows below give T cell receptor beta chains drawn from one sample of a study of cytomegalovirus exposure and HLA in healthy donors. The method was immunoSEQ multiplex PCR; TCRdb's version includes in-frame clones alone and lacks a portion of them. The sample carries 79,000 or so clones, roughly 79% recorded once. Material: PBMCs. The source of these receptors is a woman aged 40-49 years in good health and CMV-seropositive. Both conserved end residues are part of each CDR3. D genes are given only for firm matches. Size is stated for part of the rows, as once, few or many counts, or as a class when the clone is expanded.

D gene	V gene	clone size	J gene	CDR3 DNA	CDR3 protein
-	TRBV2	few	TRBJ1-4	TGTGCCAGCCTCGGGTGGGCTAATGAAAAACTGTTTTTT	CASLGWANEKLFF
TRBD2	TRBV6-5	-	TRBJ2-1	TGTGCCAGCAGTTACTCGACTAGCGGTCGGGAGCAGTTCTTC	CASSYSTSGREQFF
-	TRBV9	-	TRBJ1-1	TGTGCCAGCAGCGTCCAGGGGACTGAAGCTTTCTTT	CASSVQGTEAFF
-	TRBV18	-	TRBJ1-6	TGTGCCAGCTCACCACAACCCAGAACAGGGAATTCACCCCTCCACTTT	CASSPQPRTGNSPLHF
TRBD1	TRBV30	-	TRBJ1-4	TGTGCCTGGAGTGTACTTAAGGGGGCGGGGGAAAAACTGTTTTTT	CAWSVLKGAGEKLFF
TRBD1	TRBV10-3	once	TRBJ1-1	TGTGCCATCAGAGGACAGGGAGGGGGGCTCACTGAAGCTTTCTTT	CAIRGQGGGLTEAFF
-	TRBV21-1	-	TRBJ2-3	TGTGCCAGCAACCAAAGGCCCTGGACTAACGTAAGCACAGATACGCAGTATTTT	CASNQRPWTNVSTDTQYF
-	TRBV30	once	TRBJ1-5	TGTGCCTGGGGAGGTGGGGAATATCAGCCCCAGCATTTT	CAWGGGEYQPQHF
-	TRBV18	-	TRBJ1-1	TGTGCCAGCTCGCTTAAGAGTAACACTGAAGCTTTCTTT	CASSLKSNTEAFF
-	TRBV30	-	TRBJ2-5	TGTGCCCTACAACCCGGGGAGACCCAGTACTTC	CALQPGETQYF
TRBD1	TRBV7-9	few	TRBJ1-1	TGTGCCAGCAGCTCCTCACAGGGGGCCTTCACTGAAGCTTTCTTT	CASSSSQGAFTEAFF
-	TRBV7-2	-	TRBJ1-2	TGTGCCAGCAGCCGGGGGGGTGATTATGGCTACACCTTC	CASSRGGDYGYTF
-	TRBV28	-	TRBJ1-2	TGTGCCAGCAGTTTAGGTGGCCCCTATGGCTACACCTTC	CASSLGGPYGYTF
-	TRBV7-2	-	TRBJ2-7	TGTGCCAGCAGCTTAGCGGCGGATTCCTCCTACGAGCAGTACTTC	CASSLAADSSYEQYF
-	TRBV2	once	TRBJ1-5	TGTGCCAGCAGTGGACAGGCGCTAACGGCCCAGCATTTT	CASSGQALTAQHF
TRBD2	TRBV30	-	TRBJ2-1	TGTGCCTGGAGTGTCCCTAGCGGGGCATACAATGAGCAGTTCTTC	CAWSVPSGAYNEQFF
TRBD1	TRBV4-2	-	TRBJ2-1	TGTGCCAGCAGCCAAAAGGGGACAGGGGGCGGTGAGCAGTTCTTC	CASSQKGTGGGEQFF
-	TRBV29-1	few	TRBJ2-7	TGCAGCGTTCCCGGGACAAGATCCTACGAGCAGTACTTC	CSVPGTRSYEQYF
-	TRBV6-1	once	TRBJ2-7	TGTGCCAGCAGTGAAGGTCTGTACGAGCAGTACTTC	CASSEGLYEQYF
TRBD1	TRBV2	-	TRBJ2-3	TGTGCCAGCAGTCCTGGACAGGGTAACACAGATACGCAGTATTTT	CASSPGQGNTDTQYF
TRBD1	TRBV2	-	TRBJ1-4	TGTGCCAGCAGAACGACAGGGGCCCTTGAAAAACTGTTTTTT	CASRTTGALEKLFF
TRBD2	TRBV2	-	TRBJ2-7	TGTGCCAGCACCAAAGAGCGGGATAGCTTCTCCTACGAGCAGTACTTC	CASTKERDSFSYEQYF
TRBD1	TRBV14	-	TRBJ2-7	TGTGCCAGCAGCCAAATTGGACAGGGGAATCTTGGCGAGCAGTACTTC	CASSQIGQGNLGEQYF
TRBD1	TRBV5-1	few	TRBJ2-2	TGCGCCAGCAGCTTGACGGGACAGGGATTCAACACCGGGGAGCTGTTTTTT	CASSLTGQGFNTGELFF
-	TRBV19	few	TRBJ2-1	TGTGCCAGTAGTGCCCAACCAGGGATGGTGCAGTTCTTC	CASSAQPGMVQFF
TRBD1	TRBV12-5	-	TRBJ2-1	TGTGCTAGTGGTTTGGTCTCAGGGGGCGATGAGCAGTTCTTC	CASGLVSGGDEQFF
-	TRBV7-8	-	TRBJ1-3	TGTGCCAGCAGCTTACAGGCCCCGGGGGTTCCTGGAAACACCATATATTTT	CASSLQAPGVPGNTIYF
TRBD1	TRBV19	once	TRBJ1-1	TGTGCCAGTAGGCGGACAGGGGGGAGGTCGAGTACTGAAGCTTTCTTT	CASRRTGGRSSTEAFF
-	TRBV21-1	-	TRBJ2-2	TGTGCCAGCAGCAAAGTAGGCTCGGGAGGGAGGGACACCGGGGAGCTGTTTTTT	CASSKVGSGGRDTGELFF
-	TRBV7-8	-	TRBJ2-2	TGTGCCAGCAGCTTGCGGGACAGAGCAAACACCGGGGAGCTGTTTTTT	CASSLRDRANTGELFF
TRBD1	TRBV27	-	TRBJ2-7	TGTGCCAGCAGTCCTAGGACAGGGCTGCCCGAGCAGTACTTC	CASSPRTGLPEQYF
-	TRBV25-1	-	TRBJ2-1	TGTGCCAGCTCCCTTGCAGGCAACTACAATGAGCAGTTCTTC	CASSLAGNYNEQFF
TRBD1	TRBV5-1	-	TRBJ1-2	TGCGCCAGCAGCTTGGTTAATCCGGGACAGAGCGTCTATGGCTACACCTTC	CASSLVNPGQSVYGYTF
-	TRBV5-1	once	TRBJ1-2	TGCGCCAGCAGCTCATTACAGGGTCCTTATGGCTACACCTTC	CASSSLQGPYGYTF
TRBD2	TRBV5-1	-	TRBJ2-1	TGCGCCAGCAGCTTGTCGGCTAGCGGGAGGGATGAGCAGTTCTTC	CASSLSASGRDEQFF
-	TRBV2	-	TRBJ2-1	TGTGCCAGCAGTGAGGAGTTGTATGAGCAGTTCTTC	CASSEELYEQFF
TRBD1	TRBV7-3	once	TRBJ1-6	TGTGCCAGCAGTCGGACAGGGGGCTCACCCCTCCACTTT	CASSRTGGSPLHF
TRBD1	TRBV7-9	-	TRBJ1-2	TGTGCCAGCAGCCCCGTCGACAGGGGGGGTAGCTACACCTTC	CASSPVDRGGSYTF
-	TRBV30	-	TRBJ1-2	TGTGCTACCCTCCAGTCCTCCCATGGCTACACCTTC	CATLQSSHGYTF
TRBD2	TRBV5-6	-	TRBJ2-1	TGTGCCAGCAGCTTGCGGGAGGCTCTCCGGATCAATGAGCAGTTCTTC	CASSLREALRINEQFF
-	TRBV29-1	-	TRBJ2-3	TGCAGCGCAACAGGGATTGTAGCAGATACGCAGTATTTT	CSATGIVADTQYF
TRBD1	TRBV2	-	TRBJ2-7	TGTGCCAGCAGTGCCGGGACAGGGACTTGGGAGCAGTACTTC	CASSAGTGTWEQYF
TRBD2	TRBV6-1	-	TRBJ2-1	TGTGCCAGCAGTGGAACTAGCGGGGGGGCCGAGAATGAGCAGTTCTTC	CASSGTSGGAENEQFF
TRBD1	TRBV5-6	-	TRBJ2-3	TGTGCCAGCAGCACGGGACAGAGCACAGATACGCAGTATTTT	CASSTGQSTDTQYF
-	TRBV2	-	TRBJ2-7	TGTGCCAGCAGTGAAGTATACAGGCAAAGCTCCTACGAGCAGTACTTC	CASSEVYRQSSYEQYF
-	TRBV5-1	-	TRBJ2-1	TGCGCCAGCAGCTTGGAAACCGCCAGATACAATGAGCAGTTCTTC	CASSLETARYNEQFF
-	TRBV6-1	-	TRBJ1-2	TGTGCCAGCAGTGAACAGGGGAAATGGAACCCTATCTATGGCTACACCTTC	CASSEQGKWNPIYGYTF
TRBD2	TRBV6-5	-	TRBJ2-1	TGTGCCAGCAGACAAGCGGGGTACAATGAGCAGTTCTTC	CASRQAGYNEQFF
-	TRBV28	-	TRBJ1-4	TGTGCCAGCAGCCCGATCGGGGGGCGGTGGACTAATGAAAAACTGTTTTTT	CASSPIGGRWTNEKLFF
TRBD2	TRBV30	medium-sized	TRBJ2-3	TGTGCCTGGAGTGCACCCGGGAGCGGGAGTCCCCGGCGGGATACGCAGTATTTT	CAWSAPGSGSPRRDTQYF
TRBD1	TRBV10-3	-	TRBJ2-6	TGTGCCATCAGCGAGACAGGGAGCGGCTCTGGGGCCAACGTCCTGACTTTC	CAISETGSGSGANVLTF